Listed here are 22 T cell receptor beta chains from one sample, sequenced in a study of cytomegalovirus exposure and HLA in healthy donors. PCR amplification relied on 60 Vbeta primers (plus 13 Jbeta primers). Profiling relied on immunoSEQ multiplex PCR, and the TCRdb table lists in-frame clones only, not all of them. Counted here are some 120,000 clones, 80% occurring once; the ten biggest clones make up 2.5% to 3%. Specimen: PBMCs. The receptor source for this set is a man younger than 45 in good health and CMV-seronegative.

The table lists this clone with a count of one. The chain is built from TRBV29-1 and TRBJ2-7; 8 nucleotides agree with TRBD1. V was pared by 5 bases and J by 4 bases, with 1 base of the junction left unmatched. The germline V gene has CDR1 SQVTM and CDR2 ANQGSEA. The CDR3 loop spans 11 amino acids. The CDR3 DNA sequence: TGCAGCGTTTACAGGGGGTACGAGCAGTACTTC. Its protein is CSVYRGYEQYF.

There are a few counts of this clone. The CDR3 region is CASSPGMNTEAFF. CDR3 sequence (DNA): TGTGCCAGCAGCCCTGGCATGAACACTGAAGCTTTCTTT. The chain combines TRBV5-8 with TRBJ1-1; no clear D gene. The CDR3 spans 13 residues. Germline-derived CDR1 and CDR2 are SGHTS and YDEGEE. The V end was cut by 4 bases, the J end by 0 bases, with 7 bases between.

This clone was seen once. This rearrangement joins TRBV5-6 to TRBJ2-7; D perhaps matches TRBD2 (5 bases). There are 15 residues in the CDR3. Per the germline V gene, CDR1 is SGHDT and CDR2 is YYEEEE. Between the trimmed V and J ends, which lost 1 base and 2 bases, there was a span of 13 bases. The CDR3 coding sequence is TGTGCCAGCAGCTTGTGGAGGAAACCCACCTACGAGCAGTACTTC. Its protein product is CASSLWRKPTYEQYF.

Concerning this clone itself: The junction does not match germline at one end; this may be a read error. The chain carries TRBV7-9 and TRBJ2-7; the D gene is possibly TRBD1 (6 bases). The length of the CDR3 is 14 residues. The V gene's germline CDR1 is SEHNR and CDR2 FQNEAQ (reference sequence). The CDR3 nucleotides read TGTTCCAGCAGTTCAGTAAGGGGGTCCTACGAGCAGTACTTC. Amino acid sequence: CSSSSVRGSYEQYF.

The gene calls are TRBV18 and TRBJ1-3, with D tentatively TRBD1 (6 bases). V lost 3 bases, J lost 0 bases, and 15 bases lay in between. Germline CDR1 reads KGHSH; CDR2 reads LQKENI. The CDR3 length is 17 residues. The CDR3 region has the DNA TGTGCCAGCTCACCCCCTCAGGGGAGATTCTCTGGAAACACCATATATTTT. This encodes CASSPPQGRFSGNTIYF.

This chain links TRBV5-4 with TRBJ2-1, with 9 bases fitting TRBD1. Germline trimming cut 3 bases from V and 8 bases from J; bases unmatched to any gene: 9. The CDR3 loop spans 15 amino acids. CDR1 and CDR2 from the germline V gene are SGHNT and YYREEE (reference sequence). The CDR3 spells CASSSGNRGQDEQFF. CDR3 nucleotides: TGTGCCAGCAGCTCTGGGAACAGGGGGCAGGATGAGCAGTTCTTC.

As to this clone: A junction end diverges from the germline sequence, so it may reflect a read error. The chain links TRBV13 to TRBJ2-7; TRBD1 is a possible D gene (6 bases). The germline V gene encodes CDR1 PRHDT and CDR2 FYEKMQ (reference sequence). CDR3 length: 14 amino acids. CDR3: CASGFPDRRYEQYF. For the CDR3, the DNA is TGTGCCAGCGGCTTCCCGGACAGACGATACGAGCAGTACTTC.

The V gene is TRBV18, the J gene TRBJ1-2; D unclear. The germline V gene encodes CDR1 KGHSH and CDR2 LQKENI. The germline V and J ends were trimmed by 7 bases and 3 bases, with 21 bases remaining between them. The length of the CDR3 is 16 residues. CDR3: CASLGLSHYADYGYTF. In DNA, the CDR3 is TGTGCCAGCTTAGGTCTCTCACACTATGCCGACTATGGCTACACCTTC.

A few counts support this clone. The V gene is TRBV7-9, the J gene TRBJ2-7; 7 positions agree with TRBD1. Germline assignment: CDR1 SEHNR and CDR2 FQNEAQ (reference sequence). The CDR3 sequence is 13 residues long. V gave up 4 bases and J gave up 5 bases; unmatched junction bases: 5. The CDR3 DNA sequence: TGTGCCAGCAGCTCCGACAGGGACCACGAGCAGTACTTC. It is translated as CASSSDRDHEQYF.

The chain recombines TRBV11-2 with TRBJ2-2; tentative D call: TRBD1 (6 bases). Germline loops: CDR1 SGHAT, CDR2 FQNNGV. V dropped 4 bases and J dropped 0 bases, with 9 bases sitting between them. The CDR3 is 15 residues long. The CDR3 DNA follows: TGTGCCAGCAGCTCGACAGGACCGAACACCGGGGAGCTGTTTTTT. This codes for CASSSTGPNTGELFF.

The chain uses TRBV28 and TRBJ2-7; 9 nucleotides match TRBD2. The CDR3 extends over 14 amino acids. Germline lookup yields CDR1 MDHEN and CDR2 SYDVKM. Germline trimming cut 7 bases from V and 0 bases from J; bases unmatched to any gene: 4. CDR3 amino acids: CASTRSGSSYEQYF. For the CDR3, the DNA is TGTGCCAGCACCCGTAGCGGGAGCTCCTACGAGCAGTACTTC. Based on the CDR3 plus reference TRBV28 and TRBJ2-7, the full variable domain is DVKVTQSSRYLVKRTGEKVFLECVQDMDHENMFWYRQDPGLGLRLIYFSYDVKMKEKGDIPEGYSVSREKKERFSLILESASTNQTSMYLCASTRSGSSYEQYFGPGTRLTVT.

The V and J genes are TRBV19 and TRBJ2-1; D is perhaps TRBD1 (5 bases). The V gene's germline CDR1 is LNHDA and CDR2 SQIVND (reference sequence). Between the trimmed V and J ends, which lost 5 bases and 9 bases, there was a span of 20 bases. There are 15 residues in the CDR3. The CDR3, as DNA: TGTGCCAGTAGTTTGTACCAGGGCGCTTTAGGTGAGCAGTTCTTC. Protein product: CASSLYQGALGEQFF.

The chain joins TRBV19 to TRBJ2-3; D possibly corresponds to TRBD2 (6 bases). Trimming left V 3 bases short and J 3 bases short, with 13 bases between. CDR3 size: 15 residues. Per germline, CDR1 LNHDA and CDR2 SQIVND (reference sequence). CDR3 amino acids: CASSIWRDGTDTQYF. CDR3 nucleotides: TGTGCCAGTAGTATCTGGCGGGACGGGACAGATACGCAGTATTTT.

The chain joins TRBV10-3 to TRBJ1-2, with 11 positions matching TRBD1. In germline, CDR1 is ENHRY, CDR2 SYGVKD. This CDR3 spans 13 amino acids. V shed 5 bases and J 8 bases; nucleotides not matched to a gene: 4. DNA of the CDR3: TGTGCCATCAGTACGGGACAGGGGGAAGGCTACACCTTC. Translating it yields CAISTGQGEGYTF.

CDR3 bases: TGTGCCAGCTCACAGGGAGTGGACAAAAACATTCAGTACTTC. It yields the protein CASSQGVDKNIQYF. The V call is TRBV18, the J call TRBJ2-4; D might be TRBD2 (5 bases). CDR1 is KGHSH and CDR2 is LQKENI in the germline V gene. V dropped 4 bases and J dropped 3 bases, with 10 bases sitting between them. There are 14 residues in the CDR3.

The chain carries TRBV13 and TRBJ2-2, with D maybe TRBD1 (6 bases). The CDR3 totals 14 residues. Between the trimmed V and J ends, which lost 5 bases and 5 bases, there was a span of 12 bases. Germline V gene data show CDR1 as PRHDT and CDR2 as FYEKMQ (reference sequence). CDR3 sequence reads: CASSRYGQTGELFF. The CDR3 nucleotides read TGTGCCAGCAGCAGATACGGACAGACCGGGGAGCTGTTTTTT.

This clone was seen a few times. V gene TRBV2 combines with J gene TRBJ2-5; 7 bases map to TRBD2. This CDR3 contains 14 residues. Unmatched junction bases numbered 7, after V lost 4 bases and J lost 5 bases. Germline-derived CDR1 and CDR2 are SNHLY and FYNNEI. The CDR3 nucleotides are TGTGCCAGCAGTGTACCAGCGGGACGGGAGACCCAGTACTTC. As protein: CASSVPAGRETQYF.

Points on this clone: Distinct nucleotide sequences in the sample also encode this CDR3. The chain uses TRBV27 and TRBJ2-5, with 14 bases identical to TRBD2. Germline CDR1 reads MNHEY; CDR2 reads SMNVEV (reference sequence). V was clipped by 6 bases and J by 4 bases; unmatched bases: 4. The CDR3 consists of 15 residues. The CDR3 DNA is TGTGCCAGCAGCCCAGGGACTAGCGGGAGAGAGACCCAGTACTTC. Translation gives CASSPGTSGRETQYF.

V is TRBV7-9 and J is TRBJ1-5, with D possibly matching TRBD1 (5 bases). The CDR3 spans 17 residues. Trimming took 1 base from V and 8 from J, leaving 21 bases between them. Germline CDR1 is SEHNR and CDR2 is FQNEAQ (reference sequence). The CDR3 sequence is CASSLDNGQGPREPQHF. CDR3 DNA sequence: TGTGCCAGCAGCTTAGATAATGGGCAGGGCCCCCGAGAGCCCCAGCATTTT.

The CDR3 here is CSARGGREAYF. CDR3 bases: TGCAGTGCCCGGGGGGGACGGGAGGCGTACTTC. The chain is built from TRBV20-1 and TRBJ2-5; 8 positions agree with TRBD2. The CDR3 has 11 amino acids. J lost 13 bases, V lost 6 bases, and 10 bases had no gene match. Per the germline V gene, CDR1 is DFQATT and CDR2 is SNEGSKA (reference sequence).

CDR3 coding DNA: TGTGCCTGGCGCCGACTAGCGGCCATGGGGGGTGAGCAGTTCTTC. This codes for CAWRRLAAMGGEQFF. The chain couples TRBV30 to TRBJ2-1, with TRBD2 matching 9 bases. V shed 5 bases, J shed 9 bases, and the junction held 14 bases outside the gene matches. Germline CDR1 reads GTSNPN; CDR2 reads SVGIG (reference sequence). The CDR3 runs to 15 residues.

The chain combines TRBV28 with TRBJ1-4; D may be TRBD1 (6 bases). The V and J ends lost 3 bases and 3 bases respectively, with 23 bases between them. This CDR3 spans 19 amino acids. Germline CDR1 and CDR2: MDHEN and SYDVKM. The CDR3 DNA sequence: TGTGCCAGCAGTTTTGGGCACCATACAGGGTACAGAGCTAATGAAAAACTGTTTTTT. Amino acids: CASSFGHHTGYRANEKLFF.